These T cell receptor beta chains were read from a single sample in a study of OX40 agonist ivuxolimab in advanced cancers. Method: immunoSEQ multiplex PCR; TCRdb's copy keeps in-frame clones and lacks some. The sample shows fewer than 85,000 clones, approximately 90% of them seen only once. Sequenced material: CD4+ or CD8+ T cells sorted from blood, taken in a trial of the OX40 agonist ivuxolimab. These receptors were collected from an adult with an advanced solid tumor such as melanoma, head and neck, liver or kidney cancer. CDR3s include the opening cysteine and the closing phenylalanine or tryptophan. A D gene is named only where the DNA matches it firmly. Clone size is shown for a subset of rows, as once, few, many or a class of expanded clone.

j_call,d_call,cdr3_length,v_call,clone_size,cdr3_nt,cdr3_aa
TRBJ1-1,TRBD1,15,TRBV5-4,NA,TGTGCCAGCAGCTTGTCCGGGACAGTTGGCACTGAAGCTTTCTTT,CASSLSGTVGTEAFF
TRBJ2-2,NA,13,TRBV14,once,TGTGCCAGCAGCCAAGAACCGATAGAGGAGCTGTTTTTT,CASSQEPIEELFF
TRBJ2-1,TRBD2,14,TRBV7-7,NA,TGTGCCAGCAGCTTAGAAAGCGGGAACAATGAGCAGTTCTTC,CASSLESGNNEQFF
TRBJ2-1,NA,13,TRBV29-1,once,TGCAGCGTTGCGGGTCACAGGGAGGGTGAGCAGTTCTTC,CSVAGHREGEQFF
TRBJ2-6,TRBD1,16,TRBV10-2,NA,TGCGCCAGCAGGGGGACAGGGAGCTCTGGGGCCAACGTCCTGACTTTC,CASRGTGSSGANVLTF
TRBJ1-1,NA,13,TRBV6-1,NA,TGTGCCAGCGCCCGGCAGGTAGCCTCTGAAGCTTTCTTT,CASARQVASEAFF
TRBJ1-5,NA,14,TRBV10-2,NA,TGCGCCAGCAGTCCGACAGATAGCAATCAGCCCCAGCATTTT,CASSPTDSNQPQHF
TRBJ2-2,NA,15,TRBV27,NA,TGTGCCAGCAAGCCAGCCAACGCGAACACCGGGGAGCTGTTTTTT,CASKPANANTGELFF
TRBJ1-4,NA,16,TRBV27,NA,TGTGCCAGCAGTTTTGGGCGGATTGCAACTAATGAAAAACTGTTTTTT,CASSFGRIATNEKLFF
TRBJ2-5,TRBD2,15,TRBV14,NA,TGTGCCAGCAGCCAAGGACTAGCGGGAGCAGAGACCCAGTACTTC,CASSQGLAGAETQYF
TRBJ2-3,NA,15,TRBV6-6,NA,TGTGCCAGCAGGTGGCAGTTCTCAAGCACAGATACGCAGTATTTT,CASRWQFSSTDTQYF
TRBJ2-7,NA,13,TRBV19,NA,TGTGCCAGTAGTTTGAGGACAGCCTACGAGCAGTACTTC,CASSLRTAYEQYF
TRBJ1-3,NA,15,TRBV6-1,NA,TGTGCCAGCACCCCAGGAGGAGGGGTTGAAAACACCATATATTTT,CASTPGGGVENTIYF
TRBJ2-1,TRBD1,16,TRBV9,NA,TGTGCCAGCAGCGCAAAGGGGGACAGTTCCTACAATGAGCAGTTCTTC,CASSAKGDSSYNEQFF
TRBJ1-1,NA,13,TRBV6-6,once,TGTGCCAGCAGGTGGGAAGGGTTTACTGAAGCTTTCTTT,CASRWEGFTEAFF
TRBJ2-1,NA,13,TRBV9,once,TGTGCCAGCAGCGTAGGGGCGTACAATGAGCAGTTCTTC,CASSVGAYNEQFF
TRBJ2-3,TRBD1,15,TRBV7-9,NA,TGTGCCAGCAGCCCACAGGGGGCCAACACAGATACGCAGTATTTT,CASSPQGANTDTQYF
TRBJ2-1,NA,14,TRBV10-1,NA,TGCGCCAGCAGTGAGTTAGCAGGGGACAATGAGCAGTTCTTC,CASSELAGDNEQFF
TRBJ2-1,NA,11,TRBV20-1,NA,TGCAGTGCTAGCCGGGGTCTTGAGCAGTTCTTC,CSASRGLEQFF
TRBJ2-5,NA,14,TRBV9,NA,TGTGCCAGCAGCCCCGTTATGAGCCCAGAGACCCAGTACTTC,CASSPVMSPETQYF
TRBJ1-6,TRBD1,15,TRBV6-1,few,TGTGCCAGCAGTGACCTGGGACAGGGACGTTCACCCCTCCACTTT,CASSDLGQGRSPLHF
TRBJ2-7,NA,14,TRBV6-1,NA,TGTGCCAGCAGACAACAGGGCCACAGTCCCGAGCAGTACTTC,CASRQQGHSPEQYF
TRBJ1-1,NA,14,TRBV7-3,NA,TGTGCCAGCTCTTCCCGGGGACGGGGCACTGAAGCTTTCTTT,CASSSRGRGTEAFF
TRBJ2-7,TRBD1,13,TRBV5-4,NA,TGTGCCAGCAGTAGGGACAGGGTGGACGAGCAGTACTTC,CASSRDRVDEQYF
TRBJ1-5,NA,15,TRBV6-6,NA,TGTGCCAGCAGTTACGGGTCGGGGTTGGATCAGCCCCAGCATTTT,CASSYGSGLDQPQHF
TRBJ1-2,NA,12,TRBV6-1,NA,TGTGCCAGCAGCTCGCCGAGGCAAGGCTACACCTTC,CASSSPRQGYTF
TRBJ2-3,NA,15,TRBV7-2,NA,TGTGCCAGCAGCTTAGGGCCCCTCAGCACAGATACGCAGTATTTT,CASSLGPLSTDTQYF
TRBJ2-3,NA,15,TRBV6-5,NA,TGTGCCAGCAGTTACTCTACTTATCAGGAGGATACGCAGTATTTT,CASSYSTYQEDTQYF
TRBJ1-2,TRBD1,13,TRBV6-6,NA,TGTGCCAGCAGATGGACAGGGGAGGGAGGCTACACCTTC,CASRWTGEGGYTF
TRBJ2-1,TRBD2,15,TRBV10-3,NA,TGTGCCATCAGTGATACCGGGACTAGGGGCAATGAGCAGTTCTTC,CAISDTGTRGNEQFF
TRBJ2-2,NA,14,TRBV6-6,NA,TGTGCCACCGGGGCTGCATCGAACACCGGGGAGCTGTTTTTT,CATGAASNTGELFF
TRBJ1-1,NA,14,TRBV18,NA,TGTGCCAGCTCACCACGAGAACAGCACACTGAAGCTTTCTTT,CASSPREQHTEAFF
TRBJ1-2,NA,13,TRBV6-5,NA,TGTGCCAGCAGCTACGACAGTCTCTATGGCTACACCTTC,CASSYDSLYGYTF
TRBJ2-1,NA,14,TRBV7-2,NA,TGTGCCAGCAGCCTCTCACTACCTGGGTCAGGACAGTTCTTC,CASSLSLPGSGQFF
TRBJ1-2,NA,14,TRBV30,NA,TGTGCCTGGAGTGTGGGGGGGGCGAAGATTGGCTACACCTTC,CAWSVGGAKIGYTF
TRBJ2-7,NA,14,TRBV27,few,TGTGCCAGCAGTTCCTCACCGGGGACGGGGGAGCAGTACTTC,CASSSSPGTGEQYF
TRBJ2-7,NA,14,TRBV9,NA,TGTGCCAGCAGCGTATTACCCAGGGGCTACGAGCAGTACTTC,CASSVLPRGYEQYF
TRBJ1-5,NA,15,TRBV27,NA,TGTGCCAGCAGTTTATCGACGGCTAGCAATCAGCCCCAGCATTTT,CASSLSTASNQPQHF
TRBJ1-6,NA,12,TRBV25-1,NA,TGTGCCAGCAGTGAACTAAATTCACCCCTCCACTTT,CASSELNSPLHF
TRBJ1-1,NA,17,TRBV11-3,NA,TGTGCCAGCAGCCGTGGACACGGGTCGGGTTTGACCACTGAAGCTTTCTTT,CASSRGHGSGLTTEAFF
TRBJ2-1,TRBD2,17,TRBV10-3,NA,TGTGCCATCAAGCCATCTGTGGTACTAGCGGGAGTCAATGAGCAGTTCTTC,CAIKPSVVLAGVNEQFF
TRBJ2-6,NA,15,TRBV7-2,NA,TGTGCCAGCACTCGACGGAGCTCTGGGGCCAACGTCCTGACTTTC,CASTRRSSGANVLTF
TRBJ2-7,NA,12,TRBV25-1,NA,TGTGCCAGCAGTGCATCTTCCGGGGAGCAGTACTTC,CASSASSGEQYF
TRBJ2-3,TRBD1,16,TRBV7-9,NA,TGTGCCAGCAGCTTTGGGGGGACAGGGGGCACAGATACGCAGTATTTT,CASSFGGTGGTDTQYF
TRBJ2-3,NA,13,TRBV5-1,NA,TGCGCCAGCAGCTTTCTCGCGGGAGATACGCAGTATTTT,CASSFLAGDTQYF
TRBJ1-4,TRBD1,16,TRBV30,many,TGTGCCTGGAGTGTAGGACAGGGGGCAACTAATGAAAAACTGTTTTTT,CAWSVGQGATNEKLFF
TRBJ1-3,NA,18,TRBV9,NA,TGTGCCAGCAGCCCCCAATCCGGAGTGGGGGGGACTGGAAACACCATATATTTT,CASSPQSGVGGTGNTIYF
TRBJ2-1,TRBD2,15,TRBV4-2,NA,TGTGCCAGCAGCCAACGCCTAGCGGGAGGAGATGAGCAGTTCTTC,CASSQRLAGGDEQFF
TRBJ2-3,TRBD2,20,TRBV9,few,TGTGCCAGCAGCTTGACCACCGGGACTAGCCGGCCTACTAGCACAGATACGCAGTATTTT,CASSLTTGTSRPTSTDTQYF
TRBJ1-2,NA,17,TRBV19,NA,TGTGCCAGTAGTACCAAAACTAGCAGGGCCACTAGCTATGGCTACACCTTC,CASSTKTSRATSYGYTF
TRBJ1-2,TRBD1,14,TRBV25-1,NA,TGTGCCAGCAGCAATCGACAGGGGTCAAATGGCTACACCTTC,CASSNRQGSNGYTF
TRBJ1-1,NA,15,TRBV4-2,NA,TGTGCCAGCAGCCTGTGGGGGGAGAAGAACACTGAAGCTTTCTTT,CASSLWGEKNTEAFF
TRBJ2-3,NA,13,TRBV13,once,TGTGCCAGCAGTCTCCCTGGCACAGATACGCAGTATTTT,CASSLPGTDTQYF
TRBJ2-1,NA,13,TRBV14,NA,TGTGCCAGCGGGCGTGCAGGACTCGGTGAGCAGTTCTTC,CASGRAGLGEQFF
TRBJ2-2,NA,16,TRBV4-2,once,TGTGCCAGCAGCCAAGGCTCAGGGGGGCGGGCCGGGGAGCTGTTTTTT,CASSQGSGGRAGELFF
TRBJ1-2,NA,11,TRBV20-1,NA,TGCAGTGCCTCAATGATCTATGGCTACACCTTC,CSASMIYGYTF
TRBJ1-1,NA,12,TRBV30,NA,TGTGCCTGGAGTTCAGCGGACAGAGAAGCTTTCTTT,CAWSSADREAFF
TRBJ2-7,NA,14,TRBV5-1,NA,TGCGCCAGCAGCTTGGCCTCAGGGAACTACGAGCAGTACTTC,CASSLASGNYEQYF